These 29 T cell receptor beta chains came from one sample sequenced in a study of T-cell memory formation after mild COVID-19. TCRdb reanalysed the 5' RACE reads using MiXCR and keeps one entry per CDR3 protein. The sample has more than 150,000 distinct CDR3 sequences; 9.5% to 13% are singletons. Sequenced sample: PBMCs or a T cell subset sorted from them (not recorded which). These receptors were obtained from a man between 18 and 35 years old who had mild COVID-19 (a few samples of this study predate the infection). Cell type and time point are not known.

The CDR3 DNA follows: TGTGCCAGCAGTGGACAGGGCCCGGTTGAAAAACTGTTTTTT. Protein: CASSGQGPVEKLFF. V and J are TRBV12-3 or TRBV12-4 and TRBJ1-4; 8 bases align to TRBD1. This CDR3 comprises 14 residues. The junction had 6 bases not matched to a gene; V was cut back by 5 bases and J by 7 bases.

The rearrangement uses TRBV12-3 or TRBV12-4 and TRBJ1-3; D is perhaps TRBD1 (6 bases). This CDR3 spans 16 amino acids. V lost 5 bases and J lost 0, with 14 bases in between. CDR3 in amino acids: CASSNDRPLSGNTIYF. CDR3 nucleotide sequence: TGTGCCAGCAGTAACGACAGGCCTCTCTCTGGAAACACCATATATTTT.

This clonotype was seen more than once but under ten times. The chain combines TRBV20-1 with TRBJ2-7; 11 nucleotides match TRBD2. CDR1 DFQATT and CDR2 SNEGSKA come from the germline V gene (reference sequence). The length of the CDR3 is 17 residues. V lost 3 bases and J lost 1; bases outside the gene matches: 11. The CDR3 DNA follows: TGCAGTGCTAGGGTTAGCGGGGGGGCCGGTGGGTCCTACGAGCAGTACTTC. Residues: CSARVSGGAGGSYEQYF.

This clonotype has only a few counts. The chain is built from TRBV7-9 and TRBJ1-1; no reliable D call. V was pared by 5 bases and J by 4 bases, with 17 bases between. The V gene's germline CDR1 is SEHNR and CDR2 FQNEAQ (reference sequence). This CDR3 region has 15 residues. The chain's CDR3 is CASSHERDWGTEAFF. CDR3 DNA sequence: TGTGCCAGCAGCCACGAAAGGGATTGGGGCACTGAAGCTTTCTTT.

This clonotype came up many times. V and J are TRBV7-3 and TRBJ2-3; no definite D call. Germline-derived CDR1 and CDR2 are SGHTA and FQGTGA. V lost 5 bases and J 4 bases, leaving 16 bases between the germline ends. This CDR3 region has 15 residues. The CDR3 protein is CASSLGASAADTQYF. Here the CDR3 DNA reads TGTGCCAGCAGCCTCGGCGCGAGCGCGGCAGATACGCAGTATTTT.

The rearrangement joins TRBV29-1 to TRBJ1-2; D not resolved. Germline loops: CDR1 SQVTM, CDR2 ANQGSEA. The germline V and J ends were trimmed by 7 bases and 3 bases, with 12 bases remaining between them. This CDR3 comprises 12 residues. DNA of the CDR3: TGCAGCGCTGGGTTAAGGGACTATGGCTACACCTTC. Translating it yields CSAGLRDYGYTF.

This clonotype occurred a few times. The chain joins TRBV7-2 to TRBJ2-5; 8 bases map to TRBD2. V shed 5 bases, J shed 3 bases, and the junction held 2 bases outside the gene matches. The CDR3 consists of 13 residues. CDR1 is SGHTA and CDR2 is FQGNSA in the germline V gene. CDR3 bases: TGTGCCAGCAGCCGTAGCGGGGAAGAGACCCAGTACTTC. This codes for CASSRSGEETQYF.

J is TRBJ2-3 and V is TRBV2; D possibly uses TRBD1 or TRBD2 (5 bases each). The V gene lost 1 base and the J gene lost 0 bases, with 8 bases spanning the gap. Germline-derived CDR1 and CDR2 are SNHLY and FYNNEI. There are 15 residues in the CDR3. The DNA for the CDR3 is TGTGCCAGCAGTGAAGGTGGGGGAAGCACAGATACGCAGTATTTT. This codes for CASSEGGGSTDTQYF.

Written as DNA, the CDR3 is TGTGCCAGCAGTTCCAGGACAGGAGGTCAGCCCCAGCATTTT. This codes for CASSSRTGGQPQHF. The chain uses TRBV27 and TRBJ1-5, with 7 bases lining up with TRBD1. This CDR3 comprises 14 residues. V lost 4 bases, J lost 6 bases, and 6 bases stayed unmatched. Germline V lookup: CDR1 MNHEY, CDR2 SMNVEV (reference sequence).

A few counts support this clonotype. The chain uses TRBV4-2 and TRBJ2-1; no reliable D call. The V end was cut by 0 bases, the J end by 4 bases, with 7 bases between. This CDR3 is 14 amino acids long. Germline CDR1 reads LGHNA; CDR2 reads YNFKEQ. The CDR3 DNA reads TGTGCCAGCAGCCAAGAAGTCAGGTACAATGAGCAGTTCTTC. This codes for CASSQEVRYNEQFF.

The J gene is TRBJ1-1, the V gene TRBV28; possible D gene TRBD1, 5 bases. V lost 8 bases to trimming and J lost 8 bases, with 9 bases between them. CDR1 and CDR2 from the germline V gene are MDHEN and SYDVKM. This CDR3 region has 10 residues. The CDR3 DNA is TGTGCCAGCCTGGGACTGGAAGCTTTCTTT. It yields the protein CASLGLEAFF.

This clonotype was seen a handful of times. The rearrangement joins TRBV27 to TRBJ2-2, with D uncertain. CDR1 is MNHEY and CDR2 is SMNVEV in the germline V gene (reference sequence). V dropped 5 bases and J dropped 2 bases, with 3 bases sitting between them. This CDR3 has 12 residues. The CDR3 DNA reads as TGTGCCAGCAGTATAAACACCGGGGAGCTGTTTTTT. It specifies CASSINTGELFF.

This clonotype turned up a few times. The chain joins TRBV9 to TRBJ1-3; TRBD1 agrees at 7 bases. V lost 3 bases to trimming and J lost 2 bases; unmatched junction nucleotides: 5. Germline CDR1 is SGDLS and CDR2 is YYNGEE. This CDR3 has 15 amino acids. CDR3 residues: CASSALTGAGNTIYF. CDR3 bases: TGTGCCAGCAGCGCCCTAACAGGGGCTGGAAACACCATATATTTT.

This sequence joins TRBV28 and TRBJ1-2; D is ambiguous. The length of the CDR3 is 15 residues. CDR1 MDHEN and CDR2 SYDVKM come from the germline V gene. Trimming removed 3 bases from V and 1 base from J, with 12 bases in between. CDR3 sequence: CASSFVPDINYGYTF. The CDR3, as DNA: TGTGCCAGCAGTTTCGTCCCAGATATTAACTATGGCTACACCTTC.

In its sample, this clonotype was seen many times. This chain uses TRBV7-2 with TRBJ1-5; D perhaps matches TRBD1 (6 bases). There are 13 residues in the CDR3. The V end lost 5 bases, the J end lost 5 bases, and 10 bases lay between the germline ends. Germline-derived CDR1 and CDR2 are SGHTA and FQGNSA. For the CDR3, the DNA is TGTGCCAGCAGCGGGGGCAGGGATCAGCCCCAGCATTTT. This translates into CASSGGRDQPQHF.

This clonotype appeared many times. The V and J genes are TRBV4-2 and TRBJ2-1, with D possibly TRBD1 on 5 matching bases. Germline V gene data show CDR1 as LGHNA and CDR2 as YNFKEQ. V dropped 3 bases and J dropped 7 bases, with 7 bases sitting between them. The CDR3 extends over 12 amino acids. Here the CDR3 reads CASSQGRNEQFF. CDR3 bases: TGTGCCAGCAGCCAGGGGCGGAATGAGCAGTTCTTC.

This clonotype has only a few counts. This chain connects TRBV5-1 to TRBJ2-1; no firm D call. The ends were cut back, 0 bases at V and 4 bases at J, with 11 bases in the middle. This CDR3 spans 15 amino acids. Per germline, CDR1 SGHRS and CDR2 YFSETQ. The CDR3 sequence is CASSLVGLGYNEQFF. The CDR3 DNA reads TGCGCCAGCAGCTTGGTGGGCCTAGGTTACAATGAGCAGTTCTTC.

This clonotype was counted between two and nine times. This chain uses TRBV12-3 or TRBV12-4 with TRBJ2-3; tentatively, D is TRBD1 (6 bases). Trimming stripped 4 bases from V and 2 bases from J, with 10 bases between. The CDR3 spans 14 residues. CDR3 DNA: TGTGCCAGCAGTTCCTCAGGGGCCACAGATACGCAGTATTTT. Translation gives CASSSSGATDTQYF.

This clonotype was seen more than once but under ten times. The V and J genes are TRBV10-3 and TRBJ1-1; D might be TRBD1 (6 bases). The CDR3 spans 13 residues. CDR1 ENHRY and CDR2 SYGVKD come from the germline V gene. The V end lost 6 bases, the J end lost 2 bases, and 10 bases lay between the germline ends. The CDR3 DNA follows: TGTGCCATCAGCCGGACAGCCAACACTGAAGCTTTCTTT. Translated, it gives CAISRTANTEAFF.

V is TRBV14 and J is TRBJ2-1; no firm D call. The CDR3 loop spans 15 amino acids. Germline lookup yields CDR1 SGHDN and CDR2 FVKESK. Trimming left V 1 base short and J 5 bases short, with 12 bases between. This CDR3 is CASSQGFPRDNEQFF. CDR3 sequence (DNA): TGTGCCAGCAGCCAAGGTTTCCCACGGGACAATGAGCAGTTCTTC. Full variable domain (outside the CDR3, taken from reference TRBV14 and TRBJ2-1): EAGVTQFPSHSVIEKGQTVTLRCDPISGHDNLYWYRRVMGKEIKFLLHFVKESKQDESGMPNNRFLAERTGGTYSTLKVQPAELEDSGVYFCASSQGFPRDNEQFFGPGTRLTVL.

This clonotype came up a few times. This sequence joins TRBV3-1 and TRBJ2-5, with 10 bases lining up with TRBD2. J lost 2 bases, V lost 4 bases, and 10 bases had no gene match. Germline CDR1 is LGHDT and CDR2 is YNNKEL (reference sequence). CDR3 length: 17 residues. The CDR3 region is CASSPISSGGGQETQYF. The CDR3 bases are TGTGCCAGCAGCCCCATATCTAGCGGGGGAGGACAAGAGACCCAGTACTTC.

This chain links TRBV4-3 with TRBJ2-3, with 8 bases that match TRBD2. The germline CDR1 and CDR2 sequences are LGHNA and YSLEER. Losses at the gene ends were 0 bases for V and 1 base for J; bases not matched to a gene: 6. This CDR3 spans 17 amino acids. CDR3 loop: CASSQDPGTRGTDTQYF. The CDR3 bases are TGCGCCAGCAGCCAAGATCCCGGGACTAGAGGCACAGATACGCAGTATTTT.

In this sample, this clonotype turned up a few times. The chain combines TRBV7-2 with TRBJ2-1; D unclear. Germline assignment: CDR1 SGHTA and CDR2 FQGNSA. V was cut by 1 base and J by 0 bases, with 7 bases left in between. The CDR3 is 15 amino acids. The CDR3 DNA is TGTGCCAGCAGCTTAGTAGCCCTCTCCTACAATGAGCAGTTCTTC. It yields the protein CASSLVALSYNEQFF.

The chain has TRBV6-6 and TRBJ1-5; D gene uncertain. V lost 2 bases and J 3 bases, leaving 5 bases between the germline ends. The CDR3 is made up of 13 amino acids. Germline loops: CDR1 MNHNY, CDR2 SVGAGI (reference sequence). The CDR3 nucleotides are TGTGCCAGCAGTTACAGGGACAATCAGCCCCAGCATTTT. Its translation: CASSYRDNQPQHF.

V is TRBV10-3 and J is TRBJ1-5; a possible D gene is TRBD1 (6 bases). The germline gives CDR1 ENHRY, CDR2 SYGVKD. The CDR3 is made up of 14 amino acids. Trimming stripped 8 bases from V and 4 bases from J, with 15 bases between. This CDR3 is CAISQPGANQPQHF. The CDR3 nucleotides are TGTGCCATCTCGCAACCGGGGGCAAATCAGCCCCAGCATTTT.

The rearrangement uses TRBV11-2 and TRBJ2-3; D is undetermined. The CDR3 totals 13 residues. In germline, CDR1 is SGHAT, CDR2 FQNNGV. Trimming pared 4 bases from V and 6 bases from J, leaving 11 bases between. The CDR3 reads CASSWAPPDTQYF. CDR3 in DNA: TGTGCCAGCAGCTGGGCCCCCCCCGATACGCAGTATTTT. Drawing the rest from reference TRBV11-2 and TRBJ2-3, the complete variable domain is EAGVAQSPRYKIIEKRQSVAFWCNPISGHATLYWYQQILGQGPKLLIQFQNNGVVDDSQLPKDRFSAERLKGVDSTLKIQPAKLEDSAVYLCASSWAPPDTQYFGPGTRLTVL.

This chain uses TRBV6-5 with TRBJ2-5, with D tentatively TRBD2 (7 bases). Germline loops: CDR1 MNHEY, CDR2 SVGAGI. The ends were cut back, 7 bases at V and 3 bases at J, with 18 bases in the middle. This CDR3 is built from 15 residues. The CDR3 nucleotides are TGTGCCAGCACTGAGGGAGGGGGGGGTAAAGAGACCCAGTACTTC. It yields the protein CASTEGGGGKETQYF.

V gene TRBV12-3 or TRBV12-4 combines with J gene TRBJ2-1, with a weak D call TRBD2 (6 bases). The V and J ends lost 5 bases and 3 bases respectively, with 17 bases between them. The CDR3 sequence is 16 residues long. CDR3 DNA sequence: TGTGCCAGCAGTGGGGGGACGGGAAATCTCTACAATGAGCAGTTCTTC. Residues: CASSGGTGNLYNEQFF.

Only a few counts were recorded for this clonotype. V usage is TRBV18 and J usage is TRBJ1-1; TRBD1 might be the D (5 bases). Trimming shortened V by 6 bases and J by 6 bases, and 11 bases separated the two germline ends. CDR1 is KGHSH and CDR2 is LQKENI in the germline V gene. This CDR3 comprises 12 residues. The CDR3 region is CASSQAGAEAFF. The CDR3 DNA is TGTGCCAGCTCCCAGGCGGGGGCTGAAGCTTTCTTT.